These 9 T cell receptor beta chains were sequenced from one sample in a study of blood T cell repertoires in COVID-19. The protocol was immunoSEQ multiplex PCR, while the TCRdb copy is restricted to in-frame clones and leaves out a portion. Among under 250,000 clones listed, 75% to 85% were seen once. Sample: peripheral blood. The receptors were sampled from a woman aged 70-85 years with COVID-19, enrolled during active disease.

CDR3 sequence (DNA): TGTGCCAGCATTTTCCTAGCGGGAAATACGCAGTATTTT. This sequence encodes CASIFLAGNTQYF. The V gene is TRBV2, the J gene TRBJ2-3, with 9 positions matching TRBD2. This CDR3 region has 13 residues. CDR1 SNHLY and CDR2 FYNNEI come from the germline V gene. V lost 7 bases to trimming and J lost 7 bases; unmatched junction nucleotides: 6.

The chain employs TRBV4-3 and TRBJ1-4; 8 bases fit TRBD1. The CDR3 sequence is 17 residues long. J lost 2 bases, V lost 5 bases, and 10 bases had no gene match. CDR1 is LGHNA, CDR2 YSLEER, per germline. CDR3 sequence reads: CASSFIQGGRTNEKLFF. CDR3 sequence (DNA): TGCGCCAGCAGCTTCATACAGGGGGGGAGGACTAATGAAAAACTGTTTTTT.

The rearrangement links TRBV19 to TRBJ1-4, with D unclear. The CDR3 extends over 15 amino acids. Per germline, CDR1 LNHDA and CDR2 SQIVND (reference sequence). With 2 bases removed from V and 11 bases from J, the gap between germline ends came to 18 bases. CDR3 sequence reads: CASSIPESGFGKLFF. The CDR3 DNA follows: TGTGCCAGTAGTATACCAGAATCCGGGTTTGGCAAACTGTTTTTT.

The V call is TRBV29-1, the J call TRBJ1-1; D not resolved. Trimming removed 4 bases at V and 4 bases at J, with 10 bases between. Germline V gene data show CDR1 as SQVTM and CDR2 as ANQGSEA. The CDR3 spans 12 residues. This CDR3 is CSVASFSTEAFF. CDR3 bases: TGCAGCGTTGCTTCGTTCAGCACTGAAGCTTTCTTT. Full variable domain (rest looked up from reference TRBV29-1 and TRBJ1-1): SAVISQKPSRDICQRGTSLTIQCQVDSQVTMMFWYRQQPGQSLTLIATANQGSEATYESGFVIDKFPISRPNLTFSTLTVSNMSPEDSSIYLCSVASFSTEAFFGQGTRLTVV.

The J gene is TRBJ2-7, the V gene TRBV9, with TRBD2 matching over 12 bases. V shed 3 bases, J shed 5 bases, and the junction held 6 bases outside the gene matches. CDR1 and CDR2 from the germline V gene are SGDLS and YYNGEE. This CDR3 is 15 amino acids long. In nucleotides, the CDR3 is TGTGCCAGCAGCGCCCGACTAGCGGGAGTGCACGAGCAGTACTTC. As protein: CASSARLAGVHEQYF.

The chain combines TRBV9 with TRBJ1-1; 7 bases are a match to TRBD1. Germline-derived CDR1 and CDR2 are SGDLS and YYNGEE. The CDR3 consists of 15 residues. Losses at the gene ends were 3 bases for V and 0 bases for J; bases not matched to a gene: 5. The CDR3 sequence: CASSDRQGLNTEAFF. CDR3 sequence (DNA): TGTGCCAGCAGCGACAGACAGGGCTTGAACACTGAAGCTTTCTTT.

The rearrangement joins TRBV18 to TRBJ2-4; tentative D call: TRBD1 (6 bases). The CDR3 loop spans 17 amino acids. The V gene's germline CDR1 is KGHSH and CDR2 LQKENI. Deletions cut 3 bases from V and 4 bases from J, with 19 bases between. The CDR3 loop reads CASSPQNLGQKKNIQYF. CDR3 nucleotide sequence: TGTGCCAGCTCACCCCAAAACCTAGGACAGAAAAAAAACATTCAGTACTTC.

CDR3 in DNA: TGCGCCAGCCGACAGGGACTAGCGGGAGTGGGGGAGACCCAGTACTTC. Its translation is CASRQGLAGVGETQYF. V and J are TRBV5-1 and TRBJ2-5; TRBD2 matches at 14 bases. Trimming removed 7 bases from V and 5 bases from J; junction bases left unmatched: 10. CDR3 length: 16 amino acids. Germline values: CDR1 SGHRS, CDR2 YFSETQ.

V and J are TRBV30 and TRBJ2-2; 10 bases map to TRBD2. Trimming took 0 bases from V and 7 from J; bases not matched to a gene: 5. Germline lookup yields CDR1 GTSNPN and CDR2 SVGIG (reference sequence). The CDR3 runs to 15 residues. DNA for the CDR3: TGTGCCTGGAGTGTAGGGCTAGCGGGAGTCGGGGAGCTGTTTTTT. Its translation is CAWSVGLAGVGELFF.